The 5 T cell receptor beta chains below come from one sample, sequenced in a study of T cell responses to AZD1222 COVID-19 vaccine. Produced via immunoSEQ multiplex PCR; TCRdb's table is partial and in-frame only. The data contain roughly 110,000 clones, 90% to 95% of them singletons. Specimen: peripheral blood, collected on day 0 of AZD1222 vaccination. These receptors were taken from an adult in good health.

The chain links TRBV6-6 to TRBJ2-7; 9 nucleotides align to TRBD1. The CDR3 spans 14 residues. In germline, CDR1 is MNHNY, CDR2 SVGAGI (reference sequence). The ends lost 2 bases at V and 7 bases at J; junction bases unmatched: 6. CDR3 region: CASSYEQGAGEQYF. The DNA for the CDR3 is TGTGCCAGCAGTTACGAACAGGGGGCGGGGGAGCAGTACTTC.

This clone is a singleton in its sample. The rearrangement joins TRBV4-1 to TRBJ1-2; TRBD1 aligns across 8 bases. Germline values: CDR1 MGHRA, CDR2 YSYEKL. Trimming took 0 bases from V and 6 from J; bases not matched to a gene: 6. This CDR3 is 15 amino acids long. The CDR3: CASSQERTGTNGYTF. The DNA of the CDR3 is TGCGCCAGCAGCCAAGAGAGGACAGGGACGAATGGCTACACCTTC.

The rearrangement links TRBV4-1 to TRBJ1-6; tentatively, D is TRBD1 (5 bases). The CDR3 runs 13 residues. CDR1 is MGHRA and CDR2 is YSYEKL in the germline V gene. Trimming shortened V by 4 bases and J by 7 bases, and 8 bases separated the two germline ends. The chain's CDR3 is CASSRSGNSPLHF. The DNA for the CDR3 is TGCGCCAGCAGCCGGTCAGGGAATTCACCCCTCCACTTT.

This sequence joins TRBV7-6 and TRBJ2-3; 11 bases fit TRBD2. CDR1 and CDR2 from the germline V gene are SGHVS and FNYEAQ. V shed 2 bases, J shed 3 bases, and the junction held 7 bases outside the gene matches. The CDR3 is 17 amino acids. The CDR3 DNA follows: TGTGCCAGCAGCTTAAGAGGGCTAGCGGGAGGTACAGATACGCAGTATTTT. This gives the protein CASSLRGLAGGTDTQYF.

The rearrangement uses TRBV7-9 and TRBJ1-2, with D perhaps matching TRBD1 (5 bases). Germline assignment: CDR1 SEHNR and CDR2 FQNEAQ (reference sequence). CDR3 size: 14 residues. Trimming stripped 1 base from V and 5 bases from J, with 11 bases between. CDR3 residues: CASSLVTPGYGYTF. In nucleotides, the CDR3 is TGTGCCAGCAGCTTAGTAACCCCAGGGTATGGCTACACCTTC.